This T cell receptor (beta chain) was identified in a study of Ad26.COV2.S vaccination and SARS-CoV-2 variants. There are 13 residues in the CDR3. V lost 4 bases, J lost 7 bases, and 8 bases lay in between. Treatment reported: about 20 received Ad26.COV2.S at low or high dose, single or two shots; about 5 received placebo; per-sample allocation not given. Specimen acquisition occurred on day 63 following the initial vaccine or placebo injection. Libraries were prepared by immunoSEQ multiplex PCR; TCRdb keeps only in-frame clonotypes and omits some of them. The repertoire holds approximately 340,000 clones, with roughly 81% as singletons.

The chain carries TRBV12-3 or TRBV12-4 and TRBJ1-6; D is uncertain. This sequence originates from a person between 18 and 65 years old who received the Ad26.COV2.S COVID-19 vaccine or a placebo. Sequenced material: peripheral blood, taken in a trial of Ad26.COV2.S vaccine versus placebo. CDR3 loop: CASSYDKNSPLHF. Here the CDR3 DNA reads TGTGCCAGCAGTTATGACAAGAATTCACCCCTCCACTTT.